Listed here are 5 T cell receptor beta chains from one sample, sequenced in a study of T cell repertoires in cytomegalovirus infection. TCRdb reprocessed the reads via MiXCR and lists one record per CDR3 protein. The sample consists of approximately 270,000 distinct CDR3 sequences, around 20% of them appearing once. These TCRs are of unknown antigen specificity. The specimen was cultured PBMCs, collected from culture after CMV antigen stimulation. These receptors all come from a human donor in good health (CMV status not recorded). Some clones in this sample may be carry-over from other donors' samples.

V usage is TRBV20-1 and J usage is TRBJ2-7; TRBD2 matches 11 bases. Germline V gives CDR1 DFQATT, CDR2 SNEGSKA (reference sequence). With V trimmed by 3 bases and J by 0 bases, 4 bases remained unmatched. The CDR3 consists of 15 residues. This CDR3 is CSASGLAGDSYEQYF. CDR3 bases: TGCAGTGCTAGCGGACTAGCGGGCGACTCCTACGAGCAGTACTTC.

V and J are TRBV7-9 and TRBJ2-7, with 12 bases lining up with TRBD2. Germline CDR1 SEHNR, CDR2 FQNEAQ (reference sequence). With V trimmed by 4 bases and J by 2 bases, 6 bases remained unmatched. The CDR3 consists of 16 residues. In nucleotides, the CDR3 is TGTGCCAGCAGCTACAATGGACTAGCGGGGACCTACGAGCAGTACGTC. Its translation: CASSYNGLAGTYEQYV.

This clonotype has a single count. The CDR3 loop reads CASSPGRMMNTEAFF. The CDR3 nucleotides read TGTGCCAGCAGCCCCGGGAGGATGATGAACACTGAAGCTTTCTTT. The chain uses TRBV4-2 and TRBJ1-1; D unresolved. CDR1 and CDR2 (germline): LGHNA, YNFKEQ. The CDR3 contains 15 residues. Trimming left V 4 bases short and J 0 bases short, with 12 bases between.

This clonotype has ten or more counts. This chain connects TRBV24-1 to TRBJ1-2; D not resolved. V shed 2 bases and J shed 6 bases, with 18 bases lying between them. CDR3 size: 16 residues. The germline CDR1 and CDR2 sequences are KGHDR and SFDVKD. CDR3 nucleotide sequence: TGTGCCACCAGTGATTCCATTGGACGGACGAGGAATGGCTACACCTTC. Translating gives CATSDSIGRTRNGYTF.

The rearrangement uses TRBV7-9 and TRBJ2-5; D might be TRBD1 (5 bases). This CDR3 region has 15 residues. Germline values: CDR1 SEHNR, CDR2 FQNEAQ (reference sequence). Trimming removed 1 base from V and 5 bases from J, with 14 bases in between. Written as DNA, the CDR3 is TGTGCCAGCAGCTTAGTGGCAGGGCTTGGGGAGACCCAGTACTTC. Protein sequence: CASSLVAGLGETQYF.